The 13 T cell receptor beta chains presented below share a single source sample, sequenced in a study of cytomegalovirus exposure and HLA in healthy donors. It was with 60 Vbeta and 13 Jbeta primers that the PCR ran. The data were produced by immunoSEQ multiplex PCR, yet TCRdb's version contains in-frame clones alone and is incomplete. In the table there are tens of thousands of clones, 65% of which are singletons. Sequenced material: PBMCs. All receptors derive from a woman in her forties or fifties in good health and CMV-seropositive.

Only one count was recorded for this clone. CDR3 amino acids: CATSRVSGAGGDTQYF. The CDR3 nucleotides are TGTGCCACCAGCAGAGTTAGCGGGGCTGGGGGAGATACGCAGTATTTT. The rearrangement joins TRBV15 to TRBJ2-3; TRBD2 agrees at 8 bases. This CDR3 contains 16 residues. Germline V gene lookup returns CDR1 LNHNV and CDR2 YYDKDF (reference sequence). V trimming: 1 base; J trimming: 5 bases; junction bases outside the gene matches: 8.

CDR3 sequence (DNA): TGTGCCAGTAGTATAGATTTGACAGGCTCCTACGAGCAGTACTTC. Protein sequence: CASSIDLTGSYEQYF. This chain connects TRBV19 to TRBJ2-5, with D tentatively TRBD1 (6 bases). The last part of the DNA fits TRBJ2-7 better; the J call may be wrong. Germline V gives CDR1 LNHDA, CDR2 SQIVND (reference sequence). This CDR3 contains 15 residues.

This rearrangement joins TRBV28 to TRBJ1-1; TRBD1 agrees at 8 bases. The germline CDR1 and CDR2 sequences are MDHEN and SYDVKM. The CDR3 totals 13 residues. Trimming at V came to 5 bases and at J to 4 bases, leaving 3 bases not matched to a gene. CDR3 residues: CASSPGQGTEAFF. Written as DNA, the CDR3 is TGTGCCAGCAGTCCCGGACAGGGCACTGAAGCTTTCTTT.

This clone has ten or more counts. The V and J genes are TRBV12-2 and TRBJ1-6; whether TRBD1, the table's D call, matches the DNA was not checked. TRBV12-2 is reported as a pseudogene. The CDR3 loop spans 15 amino acids. The CDR3, as DNA: TGTGCAAGTCGCATGCCCGGGACATTCCCAATACTCCTCCACTTT. Its protein is CASRMPGTFPILLHF.

The chain joins TRBV5-4 to TRBJ1-1, with unresolved D. V gave up 0 bases and J gave up 0 bases, with 6 bases separating them. This CDR3 has 14 residues. Looked up from germline, CDR1 is SGHNT and CDR2 is YYREEE (reference sequence). Written as DNA, the CDR3 is TGTGCCAGCAGCTTGGGGACTGTGAACACTGAAGCTTTCTTT. Translation: CASSLGTVNTEAFF.

For the CDR3, the DNA is TGTGCCAGCAGCTTGGACATTTACACTGAAGCTTTCTTT. Translated: CASSLDIYTEAFF. The gene calls are TRBV5-5 and TRBJ1-1; D is ambiguous. Trimming shortened V by 0 bases and J by 3 bases, and 6 bases separated the two germline ends. The germline gives CDR1 SGHKS, CDR2 YYEKEE (reference sequence). This CDR3 has 13 amino acids.

Judged by abundance, this clone is medium-sized. V and J are TRBV19 and TRBJ2-3; 11 bases map to TRBD2. The CDR3 consists of 15 residues. With 2 bases clipped from V and 7 bases from J, the junction kept 5 bases outside the gene matches. Germline V gives CDR1 LNHDA, CDR2 SQIVND (reference sequence). The CDR3 protein is CASSITSGGLNTQYF. CDR3 sequence (DNA): TGTGCCAGTAGTATAACTAGCGGGGGTCTAAATACGCAGTATTTT.

The genes are TRBV30 and TRBJ1-5, with 7 bases fitting TRBD1. Per germline, CDR1 GTSNPN and CDR2 SVGIG (reference sequence). Germline trimming cut 1 base from V and 6 bases from J; bases unmatched to any gene: 3. This CDR3 is built from 13 residues. CDR3 protein: CAWSGQGGQPQHF. CDR3 sequence (DNA): TGTGCCTGGAGTGGACAGGGAGGTCAGCCCCAGCATTTT.

The rearrangement joins TRBV6-4 to TRBJ1-1; 8 bases are a match to TRBD1. The junction had 8 bases not matched to a gene; V was cut back by 6 bases and J by 2 bases. The CDR3 covers 15 residues. The germline gives CDR1 MRHNA, CDR2 SNTAGT. The CDR3 reads CASRIMQGANTEAFF. The CDR3, as DNA: TGTGCCAGCAGAATCATGCAGGGGGCTAACACTGAAGCTTTCTTT.

Turning to this clone: Relative to the germline gene, one junction end is altered; a read error may explain this. This CDR3 is CVSSRLRNAEAFF. CDR3 coding DNA: TGTGTCAGCAGTCGTCTCAGGAACGCTGAAGCTTTCTTT. The chain links TRBV9 to TRBJ1-1, with no clear D. Germline V gene data show CDR1 as SGDLS and CDR2 as YYNGEE. The CDR3 is 13 residues long.

The chain recombines TRBV7-9 with TRBJ1-2, with TRBD1 as a possible D gene (5 bases). V was clipped by 5 bases and J by 0 bases, with 13 bases between them. Germline assignment: CDR1 SEHNR and CDR2 FQNEAQ (reference sequence). The CDR3 runs 15 residues. CDR3: CASSQTGAANYGYTF. The CDR3, as DNA: TGTGCCAGCAGCCAAACAGGTGCCGCTAACTATGGCTACACCTTC.

This clone was picked up a small number of times. The chain links TRBV28 to TRBJ2-2; TRBD1 agrees at 10 bases. Trimming cost V 8 bases and J 4 bases; bases outside gene matches: 4. This CDR3 spans 14 amino acids. Germline V gene data show CDR1 as MDHEN and CDR2 as SYDVKM. Here the CDR3 reads CASAWTGGTGELFF. In DNA form, the CDR3 reads TGTGCCAGCGCCTGGACAGGGGGCACCGGGGAGCTGTTTTTT.

This chain's CDR3 is CASRGATLANYGYTF. CDR3 nucleotides: TGTGCCAGTAGGGGGGCGACACTAGCTAACTATGGCTACACCTTC. The V call is TRBV19, the J call TRBJ1-2, with a weak D call TRBD1 (6 bases). This CDR3 spans 15 amino acids. CDR1 and CDR2 (germline): LNHDA, SQIVND (reference sequence). The ends were cut back, 6 bases at V and 0 bases at J, with 14 bases in the middle.